These 29 T cell receptor beta chains came from one sample sequenced in a study of T cell changes during pregnancy in multiple sclerosis (dated by TCRdb to between 2018 and 2020). Library construction relied on the immunoSEQ multiplex PCR assay. The table comes from immuneACCESS by way of TCRdb, which keeps in-frame sequences with V and J called. Part of the clones is missing from these tables; in studies checked, under half for an unresolved V gene and the rest for unknown reasons. The sample records 110,000 or so clones, 80% to 95% of which are singletons. Clones ranked in the top ten supply approximately 6.2% of the sample. Sequencing was performed on peripheral blood, taken before pregnancy. All receptors derive from a female donor with multiple sclerosis, enrolled in a pregnancy study.

This clone has just one count. This sequence joins TRBV6-5 and TRBJ1-2; D ambiguous. Germline assignment: CDR1 MNHEY and CDR2 SVGAGI. The ends were cut back, 3 bases at V and 4 bases at J, with 18 bases in the middle. CDR3 length: 16 amino acids. The CDR3 sequence is CASSYRPSEGGYGYTF. DNA of the CDR3: TGTGCCAGCAGTTATCGGCCCTCTGAGGGAGGCTATGGCTACACCTTC.

V gene TRBV7-8 combines with J gene TRBJ2-1; 9 positions match TRBD2. V was pared by 7 bases and J by 8 bases, with 18 bases of the junction left unmatched. In germline, CDR1 is SGHVS, CDR2 FQNEAQ. There are 17 residues in the CDR3. The CDR3 DNA reads TGTGCCAGCAACAACCCCCACGCGGGAGGGCCGGTCGATGAGCAGTTCTTC. Residues: CASNNPHAGGPVDEQFF.

The CDR3, as DNA: TGCGCCAGCAGCTTGGCCAGGGGTGGGGGCAATGAGCAGTTCTTC. Its protein is CASSLARGGGNEQFF. This chain links TRBV5-1 with TRBJ2-1, with D perhaps TRBD1 (6 bases). The germline V and J ends were trimmed by 0 bases and 6 bases, with 13 bases remaining between them. CDR1 is SGHRS, CDR2 YFSETQ, per germline. This CDR3 region has 15 residues.

CDR3 coding DNA: TGTGCCAGCAGCCGGACAGTAAACTATGGCTACACCTTC. Its protein product is CASSRTVNYGYTF. The chain is built from TRBV25-1 and TRBJ1-2, with D perhaps TRBD1 (6 bases). Trimming removed 6 bases at V and 2 bases at J, with 10 bases between. The CDR3 has 13 residues. CDR1 and CDR2 (germline): MGHDK, SYGVNS.

This rearrangement joins TRBV7-2 to TRBJ1-4; unclear D gene. This CDR3 region has 16 residues. Germline CDR1 is SGHTA and CDR2 is FQGNSA. The ends were cut back, 7 bases at V and 0 bases at J, with 15 bases in the middle. The chain's CDR3 is CASKGAETATNEKLFF. The CDR3 nucleotides read TGTGCCAGCAAAGGAGCGGAGACTGCAACTAATGAAAAACTGTTTTTT.

V is TRBV6-6 and J is TRBJ2-6; weak D call: TRBD1 (6 bases). Germline V lookup: CDR1 MNHNY, CDR2 SVGAGI (reference sequence). V lost 5 bases, J lost 4 bases, and 15 bases lay in between. The CDR3 spans 16 residues. The CDR3 nucleotides read TGTGCCAGCAGTCATTTAGGGGGAAAAGGGGCCAACGTCCTGACTTTC. It is translated as CASSHLGGKGANVLTF.

The sample holds a few counts of this clone. The chain has TRBV27 and TRBJ2-3, with 12 bases identical to TRBD2. The trim removed 6 bases at V and 6 bases at J, leaving 10 bases unmatched. CDR3 length equals 16 residues. From germline, CDR1 is MNHEY and CDR2 SMNVEV (reference sequence). The CDR3 nucleotides are TGTGCCAGCAGCCACGCCCTAGCGGGGGGGCAGGATACGCAGTATTTT. This gives the protein CASSHALAGGQDTQYF.

The CDR3 is CATRQGVYEQYF. The CDR3 DNA reads TGTGCCACCAGACAGGGCGTTTACGAGCAGTACTTC. This chain joins TRBV6-5 and TRBJ2-7; 7 bases map to TRBD1. V shed 10 bases, J shed 4 bases, and the junction held 7 bases outside the gene matches. The CDR3 loop spans 12 amino acids. Germline CDR1 MNHEY, CDR2 SVGAGI.

V is TRBV10-3 and J is TRBJ1-2; 8 nucleotides match TRBD1. V was pared by 4 bases and J by 5 bases, with 9 bases of the junction left unmatched. Looked up from germline, CDR1 is ENHRY and CDR2 is SYGVKD. The length of the CDR3 is 15 residues. CDR3 sequence (DNA): TGTGCCATCAGTGGGGGGGGACAGGCCTCGTATGGCTACACCTTC. It specifies CAISGGGQASYGYTF.

The chain recombines TRBV2 with TRBJ2-2, with D perhaps matching TRBD2 (5 bases). CDR3 length: 12 amino acids. The germline V gene has CDR1 SNHLY and CDR2 FYNNEI. Trimming cost V 8 bases and J 6 bases, with 10 bases left between them. CDR3 nucleotide sequence: TGTGCCAGCGGCGGGCGGTCCGGGGAGCTGTTTTTT. Protein: CASGGRSGELFF.

The V call is TRBV10-2, the J call TRBJ1-5, with 8 bases identical to TRBD1. Germline CDR1 is WSHSY and CDR2 is SAAADI. V was pared by 11 bases and J by 7 bases, with 13 bases of the junction left unmatched. The CDR3 length is 14 residues. This CDR3 reads CASLGQGTWQPQHF. The CDR3 DNA follows: TGCGCCTCCCTCGGACAGGGAACGTGGCAGCCCCAGCATTTT.

The chain employs TRBV5-1 and TRBJ1-2, with 10 bases aligning to TRBD1. This CDR3 has 16 residues. Per the germline V gene, CDR1 is SGHRS and CDR2 is YFSETQ. Trimming at V came to 0 bases and at J to 5 bases, leaving 7 bases not matched to a gene. CDR3 DNA sequence: TGCGCCAGCAGCTTGGGCGACAGGGGGCTCGGATATGGCTACACCTTC. Translated: CASSLGDRGLGYGYTF. The full variable domain, in which reference TRBV5-1 and TRBJ1-2 provide the parts outside the CDR3, is KAGVTQTPRYLIKTRGQQVTLSCSPISGHRSVSWYQQTPGQGLQFLFEYFSETQRNKGNFPGRFSGRQFSNSRSEMNVSTLELGDSALYLCASSLGDRGLGYGYTFGSGTRLTVV.

The chain joins TRBV19 to TRBJ2-1; 8 nucleotides line up with TRBD2. Trimming at V came to 3 bases and at J to 7 bases, leaving 8 bases not matched to a gene. CDR1 is LNHDA, CDR2 SQIVND, per germline (reference sequence). The CDR3 totals 15 residues. Here the CDR3 DNA reads TGTGCCAGTAGTATTTGGCGGGGGGCAGGGAATGAGCAGTTCTTC. This codes for CASSIWRGAGNEQFF.

The chain has TRBV6-1 and TRBJ1-5; maybe TRBD1 (5 bases). This CDR3 has 14 residues. The ends were cut back, 7 bases at V and 7 bases at J, with 17 bases in the middle. Germline V gene lookup returns CDR1 MNHNS and CDR2 SASEGT. This CDR3 reads CASTGRDLGQPQHF. DNA for the CDR3: TGTGCCAGCACTGGCAGGGATCTAGGGCAGCCCCAGCATTTT.

The chain joins TRBV5-4 to TRBJ2-1; 9 nucleotides match TRBD1. The CDR3 sequence is 15 residues long. Germline loops: CDR1 SGHNT, CDR2 YYREEE (reference sequence). V shed 4 bases and J 6 bases; nucleotides not matched to a gene: 8. The CDR3, as DNA: TGTGCCAGCAGCACGGGACAGGGTAGTTTCAATGAGCAGTTCTTC. Translating it yields CASSTGQGSFNEQFF.

The gene calls are TRBV30 and TRBJ2-7; D gene unclear. CDR1 and CDR2 from the germline V gene are GTSNPN and SVGIG (reference sequence). The CDR3 length is 11 residues. V dropped 1 base and J dropped 6 bases, with 7 bases sitting between them. The CDR3 region is CAWSETAEQYF. The CDR3 DNA reads as TGTGCCTGGAGTGAAACAGCCGAGCAGTACTTC. The whole variable domain, remainder taken from reference TRBV30 and TRBJ2-7, is SQTIHQWPATLVQPVGSPLSLECTVEGTSNPNLYWYRQAAGRGLQLLFYSVGIGQISSEVPQNLSASRPQDRQFILSSKKLLLSDSGFYLCAWSETAEQYFGPGTRLTVT.

The chain recombines TRBV2 with TRBJ1-5; 7 positions agree with TRBD1. Germline lookup yields CDR1 SNHLY and CDR2 FYNNEI. The CDR3 runs 13 residues. With V trimmed by 5 bases and J by 9 bases, 7 bases remained unmatched. CDR3 loop: CASSPQGIRPQHF. The DNA of the CDR3 is TGTGCCAGCAGTCCACAGGGGATCCGGCCCCAGCATTTT.

This rearrangement joins TRBV6-5 to TRBJ1-1, with TRBD1 identical over 7 bases. After removal of 4 bases from V and 9 bases from J, the junction contained 11 bases not matched to a gene. Germline-derived CDR1 and CDR2 are MNHEY and SVGAGI. The CDR3 covers 14 residues. This CDR3 reads CASSFVGTANQAFF. For the CDR3, the DNA is TGTGCCAGCAGTTTCGTGGGGACAGCTAACCAAGCTTTCTTT.

CDR3 nucleotides: TGCGCCAGCAGCTTGGACGGGAGAACCTACAATGAGCAGTTCTTC. Its translation is CASSLDGRTYNEQFF. V gene TRBV5-1 combines with J gene TRBJ2-1; tentatively, D is TRBD2 (6 bases). The V end lost 0 bases, the J end lost 2 bases, and 9 bases lay between the germline ends. There are 15 residues in the CDR3. Germline CDR1 reads SGHRS; CDR2 reads YFSETQ.

V usage is TRBV5-1 and J usage is TRBJ2-5; no reliable D call. V gave up 6 bases and J gave up 3 bases, with 18 bases separating them. This CDR3 contains 15 residues. Germline assignment: CDR1 SGHRS and CDR2 YFSETQ. In DNA form, the CDR3 reads TGCGCCAGCAACTCTGTCCAGGCAAGGAAAGAGACCCAGTACTTC. It translates to CASNSVQARKETQYF.

The chain carries TRBV9 and TRBJ2-5; D gene uncertain. V was pared by 2 bases and J by 8 bases, with 22 bases between. This CDR3 contains 16 residues. Germline CDR1 is SGDLS and CDR2 is YYNGEE. In DNA, the CDR3 is TGTGCCAGCAGCGTTCTCCCTACACCCGGAGAAGGTACCCAGTACTTC. It translates to CASSVLPTPGEGTQYF.

The rearrangement joins TRBV7-9 to TRBJ1-6; the D is unclear. The V and J ends lost 5 bases and 7 bases respectively, with 9 bases between them. The CDR3 is 13 amino acids. Germline V gene sequence: CDR1 SEHNR, CDR2 FQNEAQ (reference sequence). The CDR3 nucleotides are TGTGCCAGCAGCCAAGACGGGAATTCACCCCTCCACTTT. It specifies CASSQDGNSPLHF.

The chain employs TRBV9 and TRBJ1-3, with 8 positions matching TRBD1. Germline V lookup: CDR1 SGDLS, CDR2 YYNGEE. The trim removed 0 bases at V and 0 bases at J, leaving 8 bases unmatched. The CDR3 is 18 residues long. In DNA, the CDR3 is TGTGCCAGCAGCGTAGAACGACAGGGGACATACTCTGGAAACACCATATATTTT. Encoded protein: CASSVERQGTYSGNTIYF.

The chain employs TRBV7-2 and TRBJ1-2; 8 nucleotides line up with TRBD1. CDR3 length equals 15 residues. J gave up 7 bases and V 0 bases, and 7 bases lay outside the gene matches. Germline V gives CDR1 SGHTA, CDR2 FQGNSA. CDR3 nucleotide sequence: TGTGCCAGCAGCTTAGCTCAGGACAGGGCTGCTGGCTACACCTTC. It codes for CASSLAQDRAAGYTF.

The chain carries TRBV19 and TRBJ2-7, with TRBD1 identical over 7 bases. CDR1 is LNHDA and CDR2 is SQIVND in the germline V gene (reference sequence). The CDR3 loop spans 15 amino acids. V was pared by 1 base and J by 5 bases, with 8 bases of the junction left unmatched. The CDR3 loop is CASSIGGTVKHEQYF. As DNA, the CDR3 is TGTGCCAGTAGTATAGGAGGGACAGTGAAACACGAGCAGTACTTC.

In regard to this clone: A much larger clone differs from this one at a single base, so this may be a read error. The sample holds other DNA sequences that translate to the same CDR3. CDR3 in DNA: TGTGCCAGCAGCCTCGGCTACGAGCAGTACTTC. Its protein is CASSLGYEQYF. The rearrangement uses TRBV28 and TRBJ2-7; no firm D call. Germline V gives CDR1 MDHEN, CDR2 SYDVKM. V dropped 6 bases and J dropped 3 bases, with 6 bases sitting between them. The CDR3 is 11 amino acids.

The gene calls are TRBV18 and TRBJ1-5, with D possibly TRBD1 on 5 matching bases. The CDR3 is made up of 13 amino acids. The V end lost 3 bases, the J end lost 4 bases, and 7 bases lay between the germline ends. CDR1 and CDR2 from the germline V gene are KGHSH and LQKENI. For the CDR3, the DNA is TGTGCCAGCTCACCGCCAGGGAATCAGCCCCAGCATTTT. It translates to CASSPPGNQPQHF.

The CDR3 here is CASSYTSGSTDTQYF. DNA of the CDR3: TGCGCCAGCAGCTACACTAGCGGGAGTACAGATACGCAGTATTTT. The chain recombines TRBV4-1 with TRBJ2-3; 11 nucleotides agree with TRBD2. The V gene's germline CDR1 is MGHRA and CDR2 YSYEKL. The V segment lost 5 bases and the J segment 3 bases; nucleotides outside the gene matches: 4. The CDR3 covers 15 residues.

This chain joins TRBV2 and TRBJ2-3; maybe TRBD1 (6 bases). Germline loops: CDR1 SNHLY, CDR2 FYNNEI. V was clipped by 4 bases and J by 3 bases, with 17 bases between them. CDR3 length: 16 residues. The CDR3 spells CASSVRQARITDTQYF. CDR3 nucleotides: TGTGCCAGCAGTGTCAGACAGGCACGGATAACAGATACGCAGTATTTT.